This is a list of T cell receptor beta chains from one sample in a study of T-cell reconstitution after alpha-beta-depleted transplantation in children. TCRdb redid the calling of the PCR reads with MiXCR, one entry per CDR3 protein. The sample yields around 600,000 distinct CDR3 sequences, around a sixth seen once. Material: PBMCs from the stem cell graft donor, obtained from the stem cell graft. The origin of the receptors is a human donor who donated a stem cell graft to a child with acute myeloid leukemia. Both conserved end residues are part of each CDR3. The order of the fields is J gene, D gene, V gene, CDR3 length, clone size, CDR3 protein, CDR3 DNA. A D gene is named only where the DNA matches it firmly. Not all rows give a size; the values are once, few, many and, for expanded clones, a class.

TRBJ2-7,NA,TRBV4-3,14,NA,CASSQDLRKYDQYF,TGCGCCAGCAGCCAAGATTTGAGAAAATACGACCAGTACTTC
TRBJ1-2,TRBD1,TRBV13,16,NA,CASSPGPDRENYGYTF,TGTGCCAGCAGCCCCGGACCAGACAGGGAGAACTATGGCTACACCTTC
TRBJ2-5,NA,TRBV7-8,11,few,CASSLAARMDF,TGTGCCAGCAGCTTAGCGGCCAGGATGGACTTC
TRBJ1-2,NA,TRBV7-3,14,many,CASSSNSRGDGYTF,TGTGCCAGCAGCTCTAATAGCCGGGGAGACGGCTACACCTTC
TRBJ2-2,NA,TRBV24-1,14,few,CATSDSGVTGELFF,TGTGCCACCAGTGATTCAGGGGTCACCGGGGAGCTGTTTTTT
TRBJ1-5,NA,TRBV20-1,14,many,CSARLLGPNQPQHF,TGCAGTGCTAGGCTTTTAGGACCCAATCAGCCCCAGCATTTT
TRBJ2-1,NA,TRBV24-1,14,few,CATSDREEDNEQFF,TGTGCCACCAGTGATAGGGAAGAGGACAATGAGCAGTTCTTC
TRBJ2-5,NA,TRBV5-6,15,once,CASSFPGPSVETQYF,TGTGCCAGCAGCTTCCCTGGGCCTTCGGTGGAGACCCAGTACTTC
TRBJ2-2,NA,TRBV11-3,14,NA,CASSQTDSTGELFF,TGTGCCAGCAGCCAGACAGACTCCACCGGGGAGCTGTTTTTT
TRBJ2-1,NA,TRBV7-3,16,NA,CASSPFWGAPYDEQFF,TGTGCCAGCAGCCCCTTTTGGGGGGCCCCTTATGATGAGCAGTTCTTC
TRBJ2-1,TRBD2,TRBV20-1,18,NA,CSARGLAGSLSSYNEQFF,TGCAGTGCTAGGGGACTAGCGGGGTCCTTGTCCTCCTACAATGAGCAGTTCTTC
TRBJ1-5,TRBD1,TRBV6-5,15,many,CASRTNRGSNQPQHF,TGTGCCAGCAGAACCAACAGGGGCAGCAATCAGCCCCAGCATTTT
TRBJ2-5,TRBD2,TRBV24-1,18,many,CATSNPPETSGEQETQYF,TGTGCCACCTCAAACCCACCAGAGACTAGCGGGGAACAAGAGACCCAGTACTTC
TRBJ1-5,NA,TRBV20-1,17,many,CSAGGDRHKYSNQPQHF,TGCAGTGCTGGGGGTGACAGGCATAAATATAGCAATCAGCCCCAGCATTTT
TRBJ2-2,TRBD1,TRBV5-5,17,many,CASSFPGTGTNTGELFF,TGTGCCAGCAGCTTCCCCGGGACAGGGACGAACACCGGGGAGCTGTTTTTT
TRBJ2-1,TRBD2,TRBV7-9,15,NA,CASSLVGGLVYEQFF,TGTGCCAGCAGCTTAGTGGGGGGACTAGTTTATGAGCAGTTCTTC
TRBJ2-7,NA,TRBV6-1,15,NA,CASTPERGYLYEQYF,TGTGCCAGCACCCCGGAACGGGGGTACCTCTACGAGCAGTACTTC
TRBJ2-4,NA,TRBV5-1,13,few,CASSSDGKNIQYF,TGCGCCAGCAGCTCGGACGGCAAAAACATTCAGTACTTC
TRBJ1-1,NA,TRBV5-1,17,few,CASSLPERDFMNTEAFF,TGCGCCAGCAGCTTGCCCGAGAGAGACTTCATGAACACTGAAGCTTTCTTT
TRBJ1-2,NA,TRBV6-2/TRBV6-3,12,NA,CATLGRGDGYTF,TGTGCCACCCTGGGCAGGGGCGATGGCTACACCTTC
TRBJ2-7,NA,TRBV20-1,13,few,CSARDSGVYEQYF,TGCAGTGCTAGAGATTCCGGGGTCTACGAGCAGTACTTC
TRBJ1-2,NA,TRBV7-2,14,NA,CASSRRQDLGGYTF,TGTGCCAGCAGCCGACGACAGGACCTCGGGGGCTACACCTTC
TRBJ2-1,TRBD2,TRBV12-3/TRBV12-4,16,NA,CASSLRLAGENNEQFF,TGTGCCAGCAGTCTCCGACTAGCGGGGGAAAACAATGAGCAGTTCTTC
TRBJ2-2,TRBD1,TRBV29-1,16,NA,CSVAPSGTGGAGELFF,TGCAGCGTGGCTCCCTCCGGGACAGGGGGCGCCGGGGAGCTGTTTTTT
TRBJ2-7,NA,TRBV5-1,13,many,CASSLDPGYEQYF,TGCGCCAGCAGCTTGGATCCTGGCTACGAGCAGTACTTC
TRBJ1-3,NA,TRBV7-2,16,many,CASSLSGVSSGNTIYF,TGTGCCAGCAGCTTATCCGGAGTAAGCTCTGGAAACACCATATATTTT
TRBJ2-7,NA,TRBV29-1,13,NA,CSVQSLSPYEQYF,TGCAGCGTTCAAAGCCTTTCCCCTTACGAGCAGTACTTC
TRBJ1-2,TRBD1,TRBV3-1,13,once,CASSQETGRGYTF,TGTGCCAGCAGCCAAGAGACAGGGCGAGGCTACACCTTC
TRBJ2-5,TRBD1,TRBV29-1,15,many,CSVDITGARQETQYF,TGCAGCGTTGATATAACAGGGGCAAGGCAAGAGACCCAGTACTTC
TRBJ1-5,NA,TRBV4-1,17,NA,CASSQGIGAASNQPQHF,TGCGCCAGCAGCCAAGGAATTGGCGCAGCTAGCAATCAGCCCCAGCATTTT
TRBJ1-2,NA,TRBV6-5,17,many,CASSYYYRVGINYGYTF,TGTGCCAGCAGTTACTACTACAGGGTGGGAATAAACTATGGCTACACCTTC
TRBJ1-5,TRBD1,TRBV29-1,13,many,CSVRGQDNQPQHF,TGCAGCGTGCGGGGACAGGACAATCAGCCCCAGCATTTT
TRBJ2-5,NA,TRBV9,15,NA,CASSREPLPQETQYF,TGTGCCAGCAGCCGGGAACCCCTTCCCCAAGAGACCCAGTACTTC
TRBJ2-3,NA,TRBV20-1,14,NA,CSASGSLGTDTQYF,TGCAGTGCCAGCGGCAGCCTGGGCACAGATACGCAGTATTTT
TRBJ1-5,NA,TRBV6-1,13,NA,CASSEKRNQPQHF,TGTGCCAGCAGTGAAAAAAGGAATCAGCCCCAGCATTTT
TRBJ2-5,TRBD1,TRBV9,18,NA,CASSVPARGQGDLETQYF,TGTGCCAGCAGCGTTCCCGCCCGGGGACAGGGGGATTTAGAGACCCAGTACTTC
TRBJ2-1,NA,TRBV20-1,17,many,CSALTHTPGEPYNEQFF,TGCAGTGCCCTGACTCATACCCCGGGCGAGCCTTACAATGAGCAGTTCTTC
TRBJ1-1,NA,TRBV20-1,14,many,CSARDGGGGTEAFF,TGCAGTGCTAGAGATGGGGGAGGGGGCACTGAAGCTTTCTTT
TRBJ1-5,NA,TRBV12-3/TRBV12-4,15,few,CASSLVVEGSQPQHF,TGTGCCAGCAGTTTAGTCGTCGAAGGTAGTCAGCCCCAGCATTTT
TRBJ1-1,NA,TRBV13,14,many,CASSQRGVITEAFF,TGTGCCAGCAGCCAGCGGGGAGTGATCACTGAAGCTTTCTTT
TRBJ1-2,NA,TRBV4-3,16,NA,CASSQDQRDTNYGYTF,TGCGCCAGCAGCCAAGATCAAAGGGACACGAACTATGGCTACACCTTC
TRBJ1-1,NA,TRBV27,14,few,CATQGVGMNTEAFF,TGTGCCACCCAAGGGGTGGGCATGAACACTGAAGCTTTCTTT
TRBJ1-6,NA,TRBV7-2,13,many,CASSSTGKSPLHF,TGTGCCAGCAGCTCAACAGGGAAATCACCCCTCCACTTT
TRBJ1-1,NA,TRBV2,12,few,CASSDTGREAFF,TGTGCCAGCAGCGACACCGGGAGAGAAGCTTTCTTT
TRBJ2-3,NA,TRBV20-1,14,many,CSARDSSGTDTQYF,TGCAGTGCTAGAGATTCGAGTGGCACAGATACGCAGTATTTT